These 20 T cell receptor beta chains came from one sample sequenced in a study of response to subunit inactivated influenza vaccine. One entry per CDR3 protein results from TCRdb running MiXCR on the RT-PCR reads. The data hold 550,000 to 650,000 distinct CDR3 sequences, with about 11% observed a single time. Sequenced here: PBMCs from blood, sampled on the day of vaccination. The receptors were sampled from a man aged 45-65 years who received an inactivated influenza vaccine.

The rearrangement links TRBV28 to TRBJ2-4; D is perhaps TRBD2 (5 bases). V lost 7 bases to trimming and J lost 0 bases, with 16 bases between them. From germline, CDR1 is MDHEN and CDR2 SYDVKM. The CDR3 sequence is 16 residues long. CDR3 in amino acids: CASNDLSVVAKNIQYF. CDR3 DNA: TGTGCCAGCAACGACCTTAGCGTTGTAGCCAAAAACATTCAGTACTTC. Full variable domain (remainder filled in from reference TRBV28 and TRBJ2-4): DVKVTQSSRYLVKRTGEKVFLECVQDMDHENMFWYRQDPGLGLRLIYFSYDVKMKEKGDIPEGYSVSREKKERFSLILESASTNQTSMYLCASNDLSVVAKNIQYFGAGTRLSVL.

This clonotype was detected a few times. The rearrangement uses TRBV10-3 and TRBJ2-5; D gene ambiguous. The CDR3 is 13 amino acids. Trimming took off 10 bases at V and 3 bases at J, with 15 bases between the two ends. Per the germline V gene, CDR1 is ENHRY and CDR2 is SYGVKD. The CDR3 DNA reads as TGTGCCACCAGGCCAGGTTCTAAAGAGACCCAGTACTTC. Amino acids: CATRPGSKETQYF.

This clonotype was picked up a small number of times. The chain recombines TRBV20-1 with TRBJ2-5; TRBD2 matches at 10 bases. From germline, CDR1 is DFQATT and CDR2 SNEGSKA (reference sequence). This CDR3 has 18 amino acids. The V gene end was trimmed by 0 bases and the J gene end by 7 bases; junction bases not matched to a gene: 17. CDR3 protein: CSAREPMTTTSGIRTQYF. In nucleotides, the CDR3 is TGCAGTGCTAGAGAACCCATGACCACTACTAGCGGGATAAGGACCCAGTACTTC.

Only a few counts were recorded for this clonotype. The genes are TRBV11-1 and TRBJ2-7; 9 bases map to TRBD1. V lost 3 bases to trimming and J lost 6 bases; unmatched junction nucleotides: 3. Germline V gene data show CDR1 as SGHAT and CDR2 as FQDESV (reference sequence). This CDR3 has 13 residues. CDR3 nucleotides: TGTGCCAGCAGCTTGGACAGGGGAGCCGAGCAGTACTTC. Amino acid sequence: CASSLDRGAEQYF.

V usage is TRBV2 and J usage is TRBJ1-1, with TRBD1 matching over 7 bases. The CDR3 has 11 amino acids. CDR1 SNHLY and CDR2 FYNNEI come from the germline V gene. V dropped 5 bases and J dropped 11; count of bases not matched to a gene: 5. Here the CDR3 reads CASSPDRVAFF. In DNA, the CDR3 is TGTGCCAGCAGTCCCGACAGGGTCGCTTTCTTT.

This clonotype was seen a few times. The chain employs TRBV20-1 and TRBJ2-1; D gene unclear. Trimming took off 1 base at V and 9 bases at J, with 4 bases between the two ends. Germline CDR1 reads DFQATT; CDR2 reads SNEGSKA (reference sequence). The CDR3 sequence is 10 residues long. The CDR3 spells CSARAGEQFF. The CDR3 region has the DNA TGCAGTGCTAGAGCTGGTGAGCAGTTCTTC.

This clonotype was seen at least ten times. The J gene is TRBJ2-1, the V gene TRBV7-3; D remains unclear. CDR3 size: 15 residues. Trimming shortened V by 5 bases and J by 6 bases, and 17 bases separated the two germline ends. Germline loops: CDR1 SGHTA, CDR2 FQGTGA. This chain's CDR3 is CASSPTRGVGNEQFF. The CDR3 DNA sequence: TGTGCCAGCAGCCCCACTCGTGGAGTGGGCAATGAGCAGTTCTTC.

The chain carries TRBV4-3 and TRBJ1-6; 8 positions match TRBD1. V trimming: 1 base; J trimming: 9 bases; junction bases outside the gene matches: 2. Germline V gene lookup returns CDR1 LGHNA and CDR2 YSLEER. The CDR3 length is 14 residues. CDR3 sequence: CASSQAGGSSPLHF. CDR3 DNA sequence: TGCGCCAGCAGCCAAGCAGGGGGCAGTTCACCCCTCCACTTT.

This clonotype was counted many times. V gene TRBV20-1 combines with J gene TRBJ2-3; perhaps TRBD2 as D (6 bases). This CDR3 is built from 12 residues. Germline V gene sequence: CDR1 DFQATT, CDR2 SNEGSKA (reference sequence). Trimming took off 2 bases at V and 10 bases at J, with 13 bases between the two ends. CDR3 in amino acids: CSARQVRGAQYF. CDR3 coding DNA: TGCAGTGCTAGACAGGTGCGGGGAGCGCAGTATTTT.

The chain recombines TRBV20-1 with TRBJ2-3; 9 nucleotides line up with TRBD2. This CDR3 has 15 residues. With 1 base clipped from V and 4 bases from J, the junction kept 6 bases outside the gene matches. Per germline, CDR1 DFQATT and CDR2 SNEGSKA (reference sequence). The CDR3 DNA follows: TGCAGTGCTAGAGTCCTAGCGGGGTTCGCAGATACGCAGTATTTT. It translates to CSARVLAGFADTQYF.

This clonotype was seen a handful of times. The chain combines TRBV7-2 with TRBJ2-6; D gene ambiguous. The germline gives CDR1 SGHTA, CDR2 FQGNSA. Trimming shortened V by 0 bases and J by 0 bases, and 9 bases separated the two germline ends. The CDR3 is 17 residues long. The CDR3 is CASSLAVSPSGANVLTF. DNA for the CDR3: TGTGCCAGCAGCTTAGCCGTCTCCCCCTCTGGGGCCAACGTCCTGACTTTC.

This clonotype has at least ten counts. The chain carries TRBV7-2 and TRBJ2-3; D gene unclear. Germline V gene data show CDR1 as SGHTA and CDR2 as FQGNSA. The CDR3 loop spans 13 amino acids. V was trimmed by 5 bases and J by 0 bases, leaving 6 bases between them. CDR3 residues: CASSLISTDTQYF. The CDR3 DNA sequence: TGTGCCAGCAGCCTTATAAGCACAGATACGCAGTATTTT.

Ten or more counts support this clonotype. V and J are TRBV12-3 or TRBV12-4 and TRBJ2-3; TRBD2 might be the D (5 bases). The CDR3 consists of 14 residues. The V gene lost 1 base and the J gene lost 1 base, with 6 bases spanning the gap. CDR3 nucleotide sequence: TGTGCCAGCAGTTTAGACGGGGGCACAGATACGCAGTATTTT. This sequence encodes CASSLDGGTDTQYF.

This chain links TRBV20-1 with TRBJ2-1; 16 positions agree with TRBD2. This CDR3 region has 15 residues. Germline V gene lookup returns CDR1 DFQATT and CDR2 SNEGSKA (reference sequence). V was pared by 6 bases and J by 8 bases, with 7 bases of the junction left unmatched. CDR3 sequence: CSAEGLAGGYDEQFF. Here the CDR3 DNA reads TGCAGTGCCGAGGGACTAGCGGGAGGGTACGATGAGCAGTTCTTC.

This clonotype was seen more than once but under ten times. The gene calls are TRBV5-6 and TRBJ2-2; 10 bases map to TRBD1. After removal of 4 bases from V and 7 bases from J, the junction contained 10 bases not matched to a gene. This CDR3 has 16 amino acids. CDR1 is SGHDT, CDR2 YYEEEE, per germline. The CDR3 loop is CASSLPGTGVVGELFF. In DNA form, the CDR3 reads TGTGCCAGCAGCCTTCCCGGGACAGGGGTTGTCGGGGAGCTGTTTTTT.

Remarks on this clonotype: The conserved phenylalanine or tryptophan normally closing the CDR3 is absent here, so this likely arose from a read error. This chain joins TRBV6-1 and TRBJ2-1; TRBD1 matches at 7 bases. Germline V gene lookup returns CDR1 MNHNS and CDR2 SASEGT. The CDR3 is 14 residues long. The trim removed 3 bases at V and 6 bases at J, leaving 5 bases unmatched. CDR3 protein: CASSDPDRPNEQFS. CDR3 sequence (DNA): TGTGCCAGCAGTGACCCGGACAGGCCCAATGAGCAGTTCTCC.

This clonotype was counted ten times or more. The rearrangement uses TRBV20-1 and TRBJ1-2, with unresolved D. This CDR3 contains 11 residues. Trimming shortened V by 3 bases and J by 5 bases, and 7 bases separated the two germline ends. CDR1 is DFQATT, CDR2 SNEGSKA, per germline (reference sequence). This chain's CDR3 is CSASLEYGYTF. CDR3 coding DNA: TGCAGTGCTAGTCTTGAGTATGGCTACACCTTC.

This clonotype was detected only a few times. The chain recombines TRBV4-3 with TRBJ2-3; no clear D. The length of the CDR3 is 15 residues. The V gene's germline CDR1 is LGHNA and CDR2 YSLEER. V was clipped by 0 bases and J by 5 bases, with 12 bases between them. For the CDR3, the DNA is TGCGCCAGCAGCCAAGACCCGAACGATGGAGATACGCAGTATTTT. It is translated as CASSQDPNDGDTQYF.

The table lists this clonotype with many counts. This chain uses TRBV18 with TRBJ2-1; D is unclear. The CDR3 is made up of 12 amino acids. Germline V lookup: CDR1 KGHSH, CDR2 LQKENI. The germline V and J ends were trimmed by 4 bases and 4 bases, with 5 bases remaining between them. CDR3 bases: TGTGCCAGCTCACGACGGTACAATGAGCAGTTCTTC. Protein: CASSRRYNEQFF.

This chain links TRBV20-1 with TRBJ2-1; TRBD1 matches at 8 bases. The J segment lost 6 bases and the V segment lost 4 bases, leaving 8 bases of the junction unmatched. This CDR3 is built from 14 residues. Per the germline V gene, CDR1 is DFQATT and CDR2 is SNEGSKA (reference sequence). CDR3 region: CSAIGQGTPNEQFF. As DNA, the CDR3 is TGCAGTGCTATCGGACAGGGAACTCCCAATGAGCAGTTCTTC.